The 15 T cell receptor beta chains below come from one sample, sequenced in a study of OX40 agonist ivuxolimab in advanced cancers. Assay: immunoSEQ multiplex PCR; the TCRdb copy retains only in-frame clones and omits some. The repertoire includes approximately 81,000 clones, around 86% of them detected once, and about 0.89% sits in the top ten. This specimen was CD4+ or CD8+ T cells sorted from blood, taken in a trial of the OX40 agonist ivuxolimab. The receptors shown here come from an adult with an advanced solid tumor such as melanoma, head and neck, liver or kidney cancer.

The chain couples TRBV30 to TRBJ2-5, with 8 bases identical to TRBD2. The CDR3 is 13 residues long. Germline V gene sequence: CDR1 GTSNPN, CDR2 SVGIG (reference sequence). The trim removed 4 bases at V and 2 bases at J, leaving 3 bases unmatched. In nucleotides, the CDR3 is TGTGCCTGGACTAGCGGGCCACAAGAGACCCAGTACTTC. Translated, it gives CAWTSGPQETQYF.

The chain recombines TRBV14 with TRBJ2-5; 7 bases fit TRBD2. Germline trimming cut 4 bases from V and 3 bases from J; bases unmatched to any gene: 11. This CDR3 region has 16 residues. Germline V gene lookup returns CDR1 SGHDN and CDR2 FVKESK. The CDR3 reads CASSRPGLHLEETQYF. The CDR3, as DNA: TGTGCCAGCAGCCGACCGGGACTACACCTCGAAGAGACCCAGTACTTC.

J is TRBJ1-2 and V is TRBV6-6; 8 nucleotides agree with TRBD1. The CDR3 is 14 residues long. V shed 7 bases and J 5 bases; nucleotides not matched to a gene: 9. The germline CDR1 and CDR2 sequences are MNHNY and SVGAGI (reference sequence). CDR3: CASTWTGSTYGYTF. The CDR3 DNA reads TGTGCCAGCACCTGGACAGGGTCGACTTATGGCTACACCTTC.

Concerning this clone itself: The sample holds other DNA sequences that translate to the same CDR3. V usage is TRBV7-6 and J usage is TRBJ1-1, with unresolved D. V was shortened by 5 bases and J by 0 bases, with 7 bases between the two germline ends. Germline loops: CDR1 SGHVS, CDR2 FNYEAQ. The CDR3 loop spans 13 amino acids. The CDR3 is CASSLDLNTEAFF. The CDR3 DNA is TGTGCCAGCAGCCTAGACCTGAACACTGAAGCTTTCTTT.

The J gene is TRBJ1-2, the V gene TRBV6-5; perhaps TRBD1 as D (5 bases). Trimming pared 7 bases from V and 5 bases from J, leaving 20 bases between. CDR1 and CDR2 (germline): MNHEY, SVGAGI. The CDR3 contains 15 residues. The CDR3 reads CASTKLGGGGYGYTF. The CDR3 DNA reads as TGTGCCAGCACCAAATTGGGGGGAGGCGGTTATGGCTACACCTTC.

This rearrangement joins TRBV11-3 to TRBJ2-3, with TRBD2 matching over 14 bases. Trimming at V came to 5 bases and at J to 1 base, leaving 8 bases not matched to a gene. Looked up from germline, CDR1 is SGHNT and CDR2 is YENEEA. CDR3 length: 18 residues. The CDR3 loop is CASSQGTSGSMGTDTQYF. CDR3 nucleotide sequence: TGTGCCAGCAGCCAGGGGACTAGCGGGAGCATGGGCACAGATACGCAGTATTTT.

The CDR3 nucleotides read TGCGCCAGCAGCTTGGTAGGGCCTTCCTACGAGCAGTACTTC. It translates to CASSLVGPSYEQYF. The gene calls are TRBV5-1 and TRBJ2-7; no definite D call. Looked up from germline, CDR1 is SGHRS and CDR2 is YFSETQ. The CDR3 is 14 residues long. Trimming took off 0 bases at V and 1 base at J, with 8 bases between the two ends. The full variable domain, completed using reference TRBV5-1 and TRBJ2-7, is KAGVTQTPRYLIKTRGQQVTLSCSPISGHRSVSWYQQTPGQGLQFLFEYFSETQRNKGNFPGRFSGRQFSNSRSEMNVSTLELGDSALYLCASSLVGPSYEQYFGPGTRLTVT.

The chain joins TRBV29-1 to TRBJ1-1; perhaps TRBD1 as D (5 bases). CDR3 length equals 17 residues. Looked up from germline, CDR1 is SQVTM and CDR2 is ANQGSEA. Trimming cost V 5 bases and J 3 bases, with 25 bases left between them. This CDR3 is CSVKSARQRGDDTEAFF. As DNA, the CDR3 is TGCAGCGTTAAATCCGCACGACAGAGGGGCGATGACACTGAAGCTTTCTTT. The variable domain in full, completed from reference TRBV29-1 and TRBJ1-1, reads SAVISQKPSRDICQRGTSLTIQCQVDSQVTMMFWYRQQPGQSLTLIATANQGSEATYESGFVIDKFPISRPNLTFSTLTVSNMSPEDSSIYLCSVKSARQRGDDTEAFFGQGTRLTVV.

V gene TRBV5-7 combines with J gene TRBJ2-2; unclear D gene. TRBV5-7 is annotated as an ORF whose role is uncertain. The CDR3 is 14 residues long. V was clipped by 7 bases and J by 6 bases, with 16 bases between them. The CDR3 DNA reads as TGTGCCAGCCCCCGCGTGGCCGTATCCGGGGAGCTGTTTTTT. This sequence encodes CASPRVAVSGELFF.

The rearrangement uses TRBV27 and TRBJ2-3; D is uncertain. The CDR3 is made up of 14 amino acids. In germline, CDR1 is MNHEY, CDR2 SMNVEV (reference sequence). V lost 6 bases and J 0 bases, leaving 10 bases between the germline ends. The CDR3 here is CASRGPGSTDTQYF. The CDR3 region has the DNA TGTGCCAGCAGGGGCCCGGGTAGCACAGATACGCAGTATTTT.

The count of this clone is one. The chain has TRBV9 and TRBJ2-3; 10 bases are a match to TRBD2. V lost 0 bases, J lost 5 bases, and 3 bases stayed unmatched. CDR3 length equals 15 residues. The germline V gene encodes CDR1 SGDLS and CDR2 YYNGEE. CDR3 DNA: TGTGCCAGCAGCGTAGACCAGCGGGAGGGAGATACGCAGTATTTT. Translation gives CASSVDQREGDTQYF.

The genes are TRBV10-1 and TRBJ2-1; D is possibly TRBD2 (6 bases). Germline V gene data show CDR1 as WNHNN and CDR2 as SYGVQD (reference sequence). The CDR3 runs to 16 residues. V gave up 3 bases and J gave up 2 bases, with 14 bases separating them. The CDR3 bases are TGCGCCAGCAGTGATACTAGCCTCCTTACCTACAATGAGCAGTTCTTC. Translating it yields CASSDTSLLTYNEQFF.

The rearrangement links TRBV10-3 to TRBJ1-1; D not certain. Germline CDR1 ENHRY, CDR2 SYGVKD. Trimming took off 6 bases at V and 6 bases at J, with 14 bases between the two ends. The CDR3 runs to 13 residues. This CDR3 reads CAIRVGNYAEAFF. The DNA for the CDR3 is TGTGCCATCAGGGTGGGGAATTACGCTGAAGCTTTCTTT.

The J gene is TRBJ2-7, the V gene TRBV2; weak D call: TRBD2 (5 bases). V lost 2 bases to trimming and J lost 2 bases, with 10 bases between them. The CDR3 totals 14 residues. The germline V gene encodes CDR1 SNHLY and CDR2 FYNNEI. CDR3: CASSEPRGAYEQYF. DNA of the CDR3: TGTGCCAGCAGTGAACCCCGGGGTGCCTACGAGCAGTACTTC.

CDR3 amino acids: CASRISGTRREQYF. In nucleotides, the CDR3 is TGTGCCAGCCGAATCTCCGGGACAAGACGCGAGCAGTACTTC. J is TRBJ2-7 and V is TRBV6-6; D may be TRBD1 (6 bases). The CDR3 totals 14 residues. Trimming took 8 bases from V and 6 from J, leaving 20 bases between them. Germline V CDR1 and CDR2: MNHNY, SVGAGI (reference sequence).